The clone carrying this T cell receptor beta chain was counted a few times. Its specificity is unknown. The V end was cut by 6 bases, the J end by 0 bases, with 9 bases between. The CDR3 sequence is 12 residues long. Germline values: CDR1 DFQATT, CDR2 SNEGSKA (reference sequence). This sample is part of a study of regulatory T cells in long-lasting Graves disease. About the study: Treatment with antithyroid drugs for over 5 years, together with positive TSH receptor antibodies, meant persistent Graves' disease. Study-level results: Persistent patients had a count of shared public clonotypes (approximately 2,700) that exceeded that of new patients (approximately 1,000). Since the sample size was small, accuracy may have been reduced.

Indicated time point: persistent/refractory GD, antithyroid drugs over 5 years with positive TRAb. RNA isolated from PBMCs was used to make the TCR library. The patients were drawn from one endocrinology department in Xi'an, China. TCR beta libraries were built with iRepertoire HTBI primers and Arm-PCR of CDR3 regions. TCRdb itself ran the multiplex PCR reads through MiXCR, one entry per CDR3 protein. The sample has some 420,000 distinct CDR3 sequences, 22% seen once. This sequence was found in a female donor with Graves disease. V and J are TRBV20-1 and TRBJ2-7, with D possibly being TRBD1 (5 bases). This material consisted of peripheral blood mononuclear cells (PBMCs), taken when the disease was refractory, from a patient treated with antithyroid drugs. CDR3 in DNA: TGCAGTGCAACGGACACCTCCTACGAGCAGTACTTC. As protein: CSATDTSYEQYF.